This T cell receptor beta chain was recovered during a study of cytotoxic CD8 clonotypes in ibrutinib-treated CLL (dated by TCRdb to about 2021). Regarding the study in general: The cohort was composed of about 10 relapsed/refractory and about 15 treatment-naive patients; IGHV unmutated status was identified in approximately 17 patients. Partial responses were observed in around 25 patients and complete responses in 2; after a median follow-up of roughly 62 months, remission was maintained in 14 patients and progression was observed in roughly twelve. Response samples were obtained after a median of approximately eleven months of treatment, with a range of about 6 to 40 months. An average of roughly 250,000 productive templates and 80,000 to 95,000 productive rearrangements was obtained per sample. Of the approximately 87 participants in the trial, about 25 had longitudinal samples available. Cryopreserved peripheral blood mononuclear cells were obtained before treatment, at response, and at either sustained remission or disease progression. Patients were still on ibrutinib when every remission and progressive disease sample was collected.

The label giving this sample's time point can be read as: progressive disease on ibrutinib. For TCR beta library preparation, approximately 2 micrograms of genomic DNA were extracted from the cryopreserved PBMCs. Longitudinal blood samples from CLL patients on ibrutinib monotherapy underwent high-throughput TCR beta sequencing. The patients took part in an open-label, single-center phase 2 trial of ibrutinib monotherapy. Reading the germline V gene (reference sequence) gives CDR1 GTSNPN and CDR2 SVGIG. The V end gives up 0 bases and the J end 8 bases, leaving 3 bases in the junction not matched to a gene. The CDR3 holds 13 amino acids from the cysteine to the phenylalanine. Only CDR3 DNA is held: 39 bases, read in frame from base 1. In its sample, this clone was seen a few times. Its antigen is not yet known. The input lacks base qualities; no much larger clone sits a single base away. Each clonotype received, on average, around 10x coverage in deep resolution sequencing performed on a MiSeq, where the target depth lay between 1 in 1 million and 1 in 200,000 T cells. The immunoSEQ hsTCRB Kit was used to generate TCR beta libraries. In the original analysis: Data were analyzed with ImmunoSEQ Data Assistant and ImmunoSEQ Analyzer, with V, D and J genes assigned per IMGT definitions. Clonality, which ranges from 0 to 1, was calculated by subtracting the normalized Shannon entropy of productive rearrangement frequencies from one. Only overrepresented clonotypes making up at least 0.05% of each patient's repertoire were included in the public clonotype analysis. Roughly 12 age-matched healthy donor repertoires from immuneACCESS were used as controls for clonality. TCRdb took this table from immuneACCESS and kept in-frame rearrangements with V and J called. Such tables lack part of the clones; where checked against another copy, unresolved V genes explain under half of the gap, and the rest is unexplained. D and trimming come from the DNA, and the V and J calls and clone size come from that table. This sample gives approximately 70,000 clones in total; around 81% of them show up just once. Around 7.6% of the sample comes from the top ten.

Findings and caveats that apply to the study as a whole: Public clonotypes were found to be uncommon and were observed to contract or remain stable during treatment; the increase in clonality was shown to reflect expansion of private clonotypes at ibrutinib response. Lymph node repertoires were not examined, and the timing of sampling was not matched between patients in sustained remission and those whose disease progressed. Baseline clonality was found to be higher than that of age-matched healthy donors and was strongly correlated with circulating CD8+ T-cell counts. At ibrutinib response clonality went up, during sustained remission it held steady, and at progression it dropped back toward baseline.

The sequence is built from TRBV30 and TRBJ1-4, and 7 junction bases match TRBD1. The clonotype originates from a human donor with chronic lymphocytic leukemia. This specimen was PBMCs, taken at disease progression, from a patient treated with ibrutinib. The DNA sequence follows: TGTGCCTGGAGTGTACAACAGGGGGAAAAACTGTTTTTT. Translated, it reads CAWSVQQGEKLFF.